The TCR beta chain under discussion was sequenced for a study of T cell responses to AZD1222 COVID-19 vaccine. The V end lost 7 bases, the J end lost 10 bases, and 20 bases lay between the germline ends. The CDR3 is 15 amino acids. Germline assignment: CDR1 SGHAT and CDR2 FQNNGV. Turning to this clone: Its antigen is undetermined.

Overall study findings and caveats: Epitopes outside B.1.351 and B.1.1.7 mutated regions reportedly drew nearly half of spike TCRs. Clonal diversity was possibly underestimated, and the donors were mostly white British, with more females. At study baseline, merely a handful of AZD1222 recipients were seropositive.

Using immunoSEQ multiplex PCR, the repertoire was profiled, and TCRdb retains in-frame clones only, with some absent. The table lists 120,000 to 150,000 clones, around 83% of them singletons. Sequenced here: peripheral blood, sampled on day 0 of MenACWY control vaccination. This chain uses TRBV11-2 with TRBJ1-6, with TRBD1 as a possible D gene (5 bases). The TCR comes from an adult in good health. DNA of the CDR3: TGTGCCAGCACCCGTTTGCGGGGCGTAGAATCACCCCTCCACTTT. This codes for CASTRLRGVESPLHF.